This passage covers 18 T cell receptor beta chains from one sample sequenced in a study of shared clonotypes between healthy human individuals. Terminally differentiated effector memory CD45RA+ cells were left out of the naive CD8 fraction, which was CD45RO-negative and positively selected for CCR7. Only in-frame clones appear in the TCRdb table, and some are missing; sequencing was by immunoSEQ multiplex PCR. The sample lists about 1.9 million clones, over 85% occurring once. The specimen was naive CD8+ T cells from PBMCs. These receptors were taken from a man aged 18 to 29 in good health. Some clones in this sample may be carry-over from other donors' samples.

Points on this clone: Other DNA variants within this sample encode the same CDR3. This rearrangement joins TRBV29-1 to TRBJ2-1; 11 bases map to TRBD2. The CDR3 has 16 residues. The ends lost 1 base at V and 3 bases at J; junction bases unmatched: 5. CDR1 is SQVTM, CDR2 ANQGSEA, per germline. CDR3 residues: CSVEGSTSGDYNEQFF. As DNA, the CDR3 is TGCAGCGTTGAAGGATCGACTAGCGGGGACTACAATGAGCAGTTCTTC.

The gene calls are TRBV18 and TRBJ2-7; maybe TRBD2 (5 bases). Between the trimmed V and J ends, which lost 3 bases and 3 bases, there was a span of 12 bases. The CDR3 runs 14 residues. Germline lookup yields CDR1 KGHSH and CDR2 LQKENI. The CDR3 loop is CASSPSGIVYEQYF. CDR3 bases: TGTGCCAGCTCACCGTCGGGAATAGTCTACGAGCAGTACTTC.

V usage is TRBV18 and J usage is TRBJ2-2; TRBD2 aligns across 8 bases. J lost 2 bases, V lost 1 base, and 0 bases had no gene match. CDR3 length: 15 residues. CDR1 is KGHSH and CDR2 is LQKENI in the germline V gene. Written as DNA, the CDR3 is TGTGCCAGCTCACCACTAGCGGGAAACACCGGGGAGCTGTTTTTT. Translation gives CASSPLAGNTGELFF.

The V and J genes are TRBV27 and TRBJ2-1; 13 bases line up with TRBD2. Germline V gene sequence: CDR1 MNHEY, CDR2 SMNVEV (reference sequence). The CDR3 loop spans 16 amino acids. Trimming cost V 5 bases and J 4 bases; bases outside gene matches: 5. Written as DNA, the CDR3 is TGTGCCAGCAGTCAACAGGGACTAGCGGGATACAATGAGCAGTTCTTC. Protein: CASSQQGLAGYNEQFF.

The chain uses TRBV19 and TRBJ2-3; possible D gene TRBD1, 6 bases. CDR1 is LNHDA and CDR2 is SQIVND in the germline V gene (reference sequence). Trimming pared 9 bases from V and 0 bases from J, leaving 10 bases between. The CDR3 spans 13 residues. The CDR3, as DNA: TGTGCCAGCGCAGGGGTTAGCACAGATACGCAGTATTTT. Amino acids: CASAGVSTDTQYF.

The chain joins TRBV27 to TRBJ2-1; 7 nucleotides align to TRBD2. Per the germline V gene, CDR1 is MNHEY and CDR2 is SMNVEV (reference sequence). The CDR3 totals 15 residues. J was trimmed by 10 bases and V by 3 bases; bases with no gene match: 12. CDR3 bases: TGTGCCAGCAGTTTGGCCCGAGGGTCGGGAGGCGAGCAGTTCTTC. This encodes CASSLARGSGGEQFF.

CDR3 in DNA: TGTGCCAGCAGCGCCAACACAGGGGCCCAGCGCTACGAGCAGTACTTC. This translates into CASSANTGAQRYEQYF. This chain links TRBV7-9 with TRBJ2-5; 7 bases align to TRBD1. The closer fit of TRBJ2-7 to the DNA end suggests the J call may be wrong. Germline assignment: CDR1 SEHNR and CDR2 FQNEAQ (reference sequence). The CDR3 has 16 amino acids.

The rearrangement joins TRBV28 to TRBJ2-7, with 9 bases identical to TRBD1. This CDR3 comprises 13 residues. Germline CDR1 MDHEN, CDR2 SYDVKM. V lost 11 bases and J lost 5; bases outside the gene matches: 10. CDR3 in amino acids: CAGAPGQGDEQYF. The CDR3 DNA follows: TGTGCCGGCGCGCCGGGACAGGGAGACGAGCAGTACTTC.

The rearrangement uses TRBV11-2 and TRBJ2-3, with 11 bases that match TRBD1. Germline loops: CDR1 SGHAT, CDR2 FQNNGV. J lost 6 bases, V lost 1 base, and 12 bases had no gene match. The CDR3 is made up of 18 amino acids. The CDR3 is CASSLVPTGTGGGDTQYF. The CDR3 DNA follows: TGTGCCAGCAGCTTAGTCCCTACCGGGACAGGGGGAGGCGATACGCAGTATTTT.

The chain carries TRBV27 and TRBJ2-7; 10 bases line up with TRBD1. The CDR3 totals 15 residues. Trimming removed 6 bases from V and 2 bases from J; junction bases left unmatched: 7. Looked up from germline, CDR1 is MNHEY and CDR2 is SMNVEV (reference sequence). The CDR3 region is CASSRTGGRTYEQYF. CDR3 nucleotides: TGTGCCAGCAGCCGGACAGGGGGGAGAACCTACGAGCAGTACTTC.

The CDR3 here is CASHHRLAGVVRAEQFF. The CDR3 DNA reads TGTGCCAGCCACCACCGGCTAGCGGGAGTCGTTCGCGCTGAGCAGTTCTTC. V gene TRBV27 combines with J gene TRBJ2-1; TRBD2 matches at 10 bases. The V gene end was trimmed by 8 bases and the J gene end by 9 bases; junction bases not matched to a gene: 19. The CDR3 sequence is 17 residues long. CDR1 is MNHEY and CDR2 is SMNVEV in the germline V gene (reference sequence).

V usage is TRBV10-1 and J usage is TRBJ1-2, with 8 bases lining up with TRBD1. This CDR3 is 14 amino acids long. The V gene's germline CDR1 is WNHNN and CDR2 SYGVQD (reference sequence). The CDR3 coding sequence is TGCGCGCCTCAGGGGGCGCCGGTCCAATATGGCTACACCTTC. Its protein is CAPQGAPVQYGYTF.

CDR3 loop: CASSYRQGKMNEQFF. The CDR3 DNA is TGTGCCAGCAGTTACAGGCAGGGGAAAATGAATGAGCAGTTCTTC. The V and J genes are TRBV6-5 and TRBJ2-1, with a weak D call TRBD1 (6 bases). Germline values: CDR1 MNHEY, CDR2 SVGAGI. V was trimmed by 2 bases and J by 7 bases, leaving 15 bases between them. This CDR3 is 15 amino acids long.

The genes are TRBV11-3 and TRBJ2-1; 10 positions match TRBD2. After removal of 3 bases from V and 7 bases from J, the junction contained 6 bases not matched to a gene. The CDR3 extends over 15 amino acids. Germline loops: CDR1 SGHNT, CDR2 YENEEA. The chain's CDR3 is CASSLLAGVGNEQFF. In DNA form, the CDR3 reads TGTGCCAGCAGCTTGCTAGCGGGGGTGGGTAATGAGCAGTTCTTC.

The rearrangement links TRBV4-1 to TRBJ2-4; D tentatively fits TRBD1 or TRBD2 (7 bases each). Germline V gives CDR1 MGHRA, CDR2 YSYEKL. The CDR3 has 20 amino acids. V lost 4 bases and J lost 0, with 25 bases in between. This CDR3 reads CASSLTSDGTALLAKNIQYF. As DNA, the CDR3 is TGCGCCAGCAGCCTAACTAGCGACGGGACAGCCCTTCTAGCCAAAAACATTCAGTACTTC.

In the case of this clone: Other DNA sequences within the sample encode an identical CDR3. The chain links TRBV27 to TRBJ2-1; TRBD1 matches 8 bases. With V trimmed by 5 bases and J by 4 bases, 4 bases remained unmatched. Germline CDR1 reads MNHEY; CDR2 reads SMNVEV (reference sequence). This CDR3 region has 14 residues. The CDR3 nucleotides read TGTGCCAGCAGTATCAGACAGGGGTACAATGAGCAGTTCTTC. Translated, it gives CASSIRQGYNEQFF.

This rearrangement joins TRBV15 to TRBJ2-1; 14 positions agree with TRBD2. The CDR3 contains 15 residues. Germline-derived CDR1 and CDR2 are LNHNV and YYDKDF (reference sequence). With V trimmed by 8 bases and J by 8 bases, 8 bases remained unmatched. The CDR3 nucleotides are TGTGCCACCGATTCCGGGACTAGCGGGAGACATGAGCAGTTCTTC. This codes for CATDSGTSGRHEQFF.

V and J are TRBV7-9 and TRBJ1-2; 7 bases are shared with TRBD1. The CDR3 totals 15 residues. V was pared by 5 bases and J by 5 bases, with 11 bases of the junction left unmatched. Germline V lookup: CDR1 SEHNR, CDR2 FQNEAQ (reference sequence). CDR3 loop: CASSPANRGGYGYTF. The CDR3 region has the DNA TGTGCCAGCAGCCCAGCGAACAGGGGAGGGTATGGCTACACCTTC.